A selection of T cell receptor beta chains follows, all from one sample in a study of blood T cell repertoires in COVID-19. The method was immunoSEQ multiplex PCR; TCRdb's version includes in-frame clones alone and lacks a portion of them. Seen here are some 400,000 clones, under 90% observed once, and the top ten hold about 1.7%. Sequencing used PBMCs or T cells enriched from blood (not recorded which). The receptors derive from a woman in her thirties who had recovered from COVID-19. Each CDR3 is given with its conserved first and last residue. Fields, in order: J gene, clone size, V gene, D gene, CDR3 protein, CDR3 DNA. The D gene is left open where the match is weak. Clone size appears in some rows only: once, few, many, or a class for an expanded clone.

>TRBJ2-2|NA|TRBV19|NA
CASNPYSNTGELFF
TGTGCCAGCAACCCATACTCGAACACCGGGGAGCTGTTTTTT
>TRBJ1-2|few|TRBV30|TRBD1
CAWSGQGNGYTF
TGTGCCTGGAGTGGACAGGGGAATGGCTACACCTTC
>TRBJ1-5|NA|TRBV28|NA
CASSPRGFHQPQHF
TGTGCCAGCAGCCCCAGGGGTTTTCATCAGCCCCAGCATTTT
>TRBJ1-5|once|TRBV6-5|TRBD1
CASTLSTGGQPQHF
TGTGCCAGCACCCTATCTACAGGGGGTCAGCCCCAGCATTTT
>TRBJ2-6|NA|TRBV27|NA
CASSPSVSGANVLTF
TGTGCCAGCAGTCCGAGTGTCTCTGGGGCCAACGTCCTGACTTTC
>TRBJ2-1|NA|TRBV27|TRBD1
CASRQGVYEQFF
TGTGCCAGCAGACAGGGGGTCTATGAGCAGTTCTTC
>TRBJ2-1|once|TRBV24-1|TRBD1
CATSDSGQGYNEQFF
TGTGCCACCAGTGATTCCGGACAGGGCTACAATGAGCAGTTCTTC
>TRBJ1-6|NA|TRBV24-1|NA
CATSDLELYNSPLHF
TGTGCCACCAGTGATTTGGAGCTTTATAATTCACCCCTCCACTTT
>TRBJ1-4|NA|TRBV7-9|NA
CASSLGTALGKLFF
TGTGCCAGCAGCTTAGGGACAGCCTTAGGGAAACTGTTTTTT
>TRBJ2-7|NA|TRBV3-1/TRBV3-2|NA
CASSQAVSSYEQYF
TGTGCCAGCAGCCAAGCAGTCAGCTCCTACGAGCAGTACTTC
>TRBJ2-7|NA|TRBV11-2|NA
CASSFGGREQYF
TGTGCCAGCAGCTTCGGGGGAAGGGAGCAGTACTTC
>TRBJ2-3|NA|TRBV4-1|TRBD1
CASSQPGQGKDTQYF
TGCGCCAGCAGCCAGCCGGGACAGGGTAAGGATACGCAGTATTTT
>TRBJ2-5|NA|TRBV1|NA
CTSSQETSGRKTQYF
TGCACCAGCAGCCAAGAGACTAGCGGTAGAAAGACCCAGTACTTC
>TRBJ1-1|NA|TRBV30|NA
CAWRMANTEAFF
TGTGCCTGGAGGATGGCCAACACTGAAGCTTTCTTT
>TRBJ2-1|once|TRBV9|TRBD2
CASSVGETSGAREQFF
TGTGCCAGCAGCGTAGGGGAGACTAGCGGGGCCAGGGAGCAGTTCTTC
>TRBJ2-2|NA|TRBV5-1|TRBD1
CASSLAPDRAYTGELFF
TGCGCCAGCAGCTTGGCCCCCGACAGGGCTTACACCGGGGAGCTGTTTTTT
>TRBJ1-1|NA|TRBV3-1/TRBV3-2|NA
CASTQRRNTEAFF
TGTGCCAGCACCCAAAGGAGGAACACTGAAGCTTTCTTT
>TRBJ2-1|few|TRBV7-6|NA
CASSLEGSWSYNEQFF
TGTGCCAGCAGCTTAGAAGGGAGTTGGTCCTACAATGAGCAGTTCTTC
>TRBJ1-1|NA|TRBV6-6|NA
CASSPPGGGRMNTEAFF
TGTGCCAGCAGTCCCCCCGGGGGTGGGAGGATGAACACTGAAGCTTTCTTT
>TRBJ2-1|NA|TRBV7-9|NA
CASRLPLPGILVGNEQFF
TGTGCCAGCAGGCTCCCGTTGCCAGGGATTCTGGTAGGCAATGAGCAGTTCTTC
>TRBJ2-3|NA|TRBV7-2|TRBD1
CASSLAGTVGPDTQYF
TGTGCCAGCAGCTTAGCCGGGACAGTGGGGCCAGATACGCAGTATTTT
>TRBJ1-1|NA|TRBV4-3|NA
CASSQRRTHPRTEAFF
TGCGCCAGCAGCCAAAGGAGGACCCACCCGCGGACTGAAGCTTTCTTT
>TRBJ1-5|NA|TRBV30|NA
CAWSVRGSGDQPQHF
TGTGCCTGGAGTGTACGGGGGTCAGGCGATCAGCCCCAGCATTTT
>TRBJ2-5|NA|TRBV7-9|NA
CASSDTGFQETQYF
TGTGCCAGCAGCGACACAGGTTTCCAAGAGACCCAGTACTTC
>TRBJ1-1|NA|TRBV18|TRBD1
CASSQDRGTEAFF
TGTGCCAGCTCACAGGACAGGGGCACTGAAGCTTTCTTT
>TRBJ2-2|NA|TRBV4-3|TRBD2
CASSQGTAGGIGELFF
TGCGCCAGCAGCCAAGGAACAGCGGGGGGAATCGGGGAGCTGTTTTTT
>TRBJ1-2|NA|TRBV28|NA
CASRPETGNYGYTF
TGTGCCAGCAGACCGGAGACAGGCAACTATGGCTACACCTTC
>TRBJ1-3|NA|TRBV9|NA
CASSDHPGLFPDTIYF
TGTGCCAGCAGCGACCACCCTGGACTTTTTCCCGACACCATATATTTT
>TRBJ1-1|NA|TRBV7-8|TRBD1
CASSKTGANTEAFF
TGTGCCAGCAGCAAGACAGGGGCGAACACTGAAGCTTTCTTT
>TRBJ2-1|NA|TRBV12-5|NA
CASGSFGSAYNEQFF
TGTGCTAGTGGCTCCTTTGGTTCTGCGTACAATGAGCAGTTCTTC
>TRBJ2-7|NA|TRBV20-1|NA
CSASGQGNYEQYF
TGCAGTGCTAGTGGGCAGGGGAACTACGAGCAGTACTTC
>TRBJ1-6|few|TRBV7-8|NA
CASSLSYEGRSLHF
TGTGCCAGCAGCTTGTCCTATGAGGGTAGGTCCCTCCACTTT
>TRBJ2-3|NA|TRBV29-1|TRBD1
CSVTRQGQATDTQYF
TGCAGCGTTACCCGTCAAGGACAGGCCACAGATACGCAGTATTTT
>TRBJ1-6|NA|TRBV2|TRBD1
CASDVTPGQGNSPLHF
TGTGCCAGCGACGTGACCCCGGGACAGGGAAATTCACCCCTCCACTTT
>TRBJ2-3|NA|TRBV4-1|NA
CASSQGLAEVDTQYF
TGCGCCAGCAGCCAAGGTCTAGCTGAGGTAGATACGCAGTATTTT
>TRBJ1-5|NA|TRBV11-2|NA
CASSSGTINQPQHF
TGTGCCAGCAGCTCCGGGACAATAAATCAGCCCCAGCATTTT
>TRBJ1-6|NA|TRBV6-5|NA
CASSYYRQRANSPLHF
TGTGCCAGCAGTTACTATCGACAGAGAGCTAATTCACCCCTCCACTTT
>TRBJ2-2|NA|TRBV5-1|TRBD1
CASSQRTGGSTGELFF
TGCGCCAGCAGCCAAAGGACAGGGGGTAGCACCGGGGAGCTGTTTTTT
>TRBJ2-5|NA|TRBV7-7|NA
CASSLLQGSQETQYF
TGTGCTAGCAGCTTACTCCAGGGGTCGCAAGAGACCCAGTACTTC
>TRBJ1-5|NA|TRBV2|TRBD1
CASRDRAINQPQHF
TGTGCCAGCAGGGACAGGGCAATTAATCAGCCCCAGCATTTT
>TRBJ2-3|NA|TRBV18|NA
CASSPITAPSTDTQYF
TGTGCCAGCTCACCAATTACAGCCCCTAGCACAGATACGCAGTATTTT
>TRBJ2-2|NA|TRBV18|TRBD2
CASSSLELASTGELFF
TGTGCCAGCTCATCACTAGAACTAGCGTCCACCGGGGAGCTGTTTTTT
>TRBJ1-2|NA|TRBV6-1|NA
CASSDGGRVYGYTF
TGTGCCAGCAGTGACGGCGGCAGGGTCTATGGCTACACCTTC
>TRBJ2-1|NA|TRBV9|TRBD1
CASSVLTGYGYNEQFF
TGTGCCAGCAGCGTACTGACAGGGTATGGCTACAATGAGCAGTTCTTC
>TRBJ1-4|NA|TRBV4-1|TRBD1
CASSQVGTGSVSGEKLFF
TGCGCCAGCAGTCAAGTCGGGACAGGCTCTGTTAGCGGGGAAAAACTGTTTTTT
>TRBJ2-1|NA|TRBV3-1/TRBV3-2|NA
CASSQDRVFGEQFF
TGTGCCAGCAGCCAAGACAGGGTTTTTGGAGAGCAGTTCTTC
>TRBJ2-5|NA|TRBV6-5|NA
CASSYMGPQETQYF
TGTGCCAGCAGTTACATGGGCCCCCAAGAGACCCAGTACTTC
>TRBJ2-1|NA|TRBV7-9|TRBD1
CASSPRPDQEGGARNEQFF
TGTGCCAGCAGCCCACGCCCCGACCAGGAAGGGGGCGCGAGAAATGAGCAGTTCTTC